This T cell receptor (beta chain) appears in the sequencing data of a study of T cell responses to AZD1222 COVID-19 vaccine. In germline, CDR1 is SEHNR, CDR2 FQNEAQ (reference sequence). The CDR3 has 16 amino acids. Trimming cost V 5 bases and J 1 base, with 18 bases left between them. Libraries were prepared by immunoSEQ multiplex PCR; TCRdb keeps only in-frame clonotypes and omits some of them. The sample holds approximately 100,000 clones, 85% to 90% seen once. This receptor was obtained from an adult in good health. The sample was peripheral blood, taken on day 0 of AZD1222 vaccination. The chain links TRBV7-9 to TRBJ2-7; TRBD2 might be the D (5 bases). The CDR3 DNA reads TGTGCCAGCAGCCCATCCCGTCGCGGAGGATCCTACGAGCAGTACTTC. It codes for CASSPSRRGGSYEQYF.